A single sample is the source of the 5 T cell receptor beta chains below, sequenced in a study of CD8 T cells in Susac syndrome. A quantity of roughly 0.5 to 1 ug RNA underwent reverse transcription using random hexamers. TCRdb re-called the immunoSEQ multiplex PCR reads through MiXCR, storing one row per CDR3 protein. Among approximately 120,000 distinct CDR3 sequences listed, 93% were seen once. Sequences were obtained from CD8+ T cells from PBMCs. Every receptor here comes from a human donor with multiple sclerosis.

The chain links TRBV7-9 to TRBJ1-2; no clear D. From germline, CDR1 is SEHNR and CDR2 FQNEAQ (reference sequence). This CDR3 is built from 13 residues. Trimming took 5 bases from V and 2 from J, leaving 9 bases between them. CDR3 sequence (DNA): TGTGCCAGCAGCGGCAGAGAAAACTATGGCTACACCTTC. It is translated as CASSGRENYGYTF.

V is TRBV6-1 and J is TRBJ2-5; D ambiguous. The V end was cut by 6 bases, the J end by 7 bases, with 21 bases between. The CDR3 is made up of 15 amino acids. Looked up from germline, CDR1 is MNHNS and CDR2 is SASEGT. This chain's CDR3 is CASSQEEPNGGTQYF. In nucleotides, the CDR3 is TGTGCCAGCAGCCAGGAAGAACCCAATGGCGGGACCCAGTACTTC.

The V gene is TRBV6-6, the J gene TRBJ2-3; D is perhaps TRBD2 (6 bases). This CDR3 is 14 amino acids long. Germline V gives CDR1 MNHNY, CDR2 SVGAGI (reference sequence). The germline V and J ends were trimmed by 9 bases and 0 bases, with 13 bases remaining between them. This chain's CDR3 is CASQGGASTDTQYF. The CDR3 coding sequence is TGTGCCAGTCAAGGAGGGGCTAGCACAGATACGCAGTATTTT.

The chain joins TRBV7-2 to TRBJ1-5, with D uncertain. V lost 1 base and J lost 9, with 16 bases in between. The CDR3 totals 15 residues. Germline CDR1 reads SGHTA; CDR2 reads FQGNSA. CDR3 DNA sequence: TGTGCCAGCAGCTTAGTTGTATCGGCCCACGGGCCCCAGCATTTT. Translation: CASSLVVSAHGPQHF.

CDR3 bases: TGTGCCAGCAGCCCCCACGGGTTGAGCACAGATACGCAGTATTTT. Encoded protein: CASSPHGLSTDTQYF. J is TRBJ2-3 and V is TRBV14; D is undetermined. This CDR3 contains 15 residues. V was shortened by 4 bases and J by 0 bases, with 11 bases between the two germline ends. Germline lookup yields CDR1 SGHDN and CDR2 FVKESK.